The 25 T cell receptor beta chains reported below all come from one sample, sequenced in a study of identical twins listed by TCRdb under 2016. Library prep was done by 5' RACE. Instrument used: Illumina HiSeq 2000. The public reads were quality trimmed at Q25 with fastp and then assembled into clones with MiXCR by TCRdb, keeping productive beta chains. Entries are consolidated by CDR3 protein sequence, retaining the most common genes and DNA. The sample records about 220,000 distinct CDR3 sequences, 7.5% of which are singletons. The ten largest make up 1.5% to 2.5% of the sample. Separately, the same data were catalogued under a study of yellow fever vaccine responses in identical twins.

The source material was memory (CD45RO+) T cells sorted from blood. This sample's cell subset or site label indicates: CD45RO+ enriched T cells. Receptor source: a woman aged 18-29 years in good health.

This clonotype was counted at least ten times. The CDR3 nucleotides read TGCGCCAGCAGCGGATTCCAAGGGGGACAAAATGAAAAACTGTTTTTT. Translation gives CASSGFQGGQNEKLFF. This chain joins TRBV5-1 and TRBJ1-4, with D perhaps matching TRBD1 (6 bases). V lost 4 bases and J lost 5, with 18 bases in between. The germline CDR1 and CDR2 sequences are SGHRS and YFSETQ. The CDR3 is 16 residues long.

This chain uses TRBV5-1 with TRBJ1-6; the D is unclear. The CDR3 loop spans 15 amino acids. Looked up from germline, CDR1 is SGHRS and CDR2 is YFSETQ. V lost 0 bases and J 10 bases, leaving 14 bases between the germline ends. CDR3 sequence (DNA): TGCGCCAGCAGCTTGGATGGTAGAGGTGGATCACCCCTCCACTTT. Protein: CASSLDGRGGSPLHF.

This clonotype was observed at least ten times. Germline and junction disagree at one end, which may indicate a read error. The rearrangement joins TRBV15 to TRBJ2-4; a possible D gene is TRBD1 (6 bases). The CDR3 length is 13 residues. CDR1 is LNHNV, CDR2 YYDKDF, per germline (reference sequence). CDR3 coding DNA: TGTGCCACCAGCAGAGGGGGGCAGGACTTCTTGGACTTC. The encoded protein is CATSRGGQDFLDF. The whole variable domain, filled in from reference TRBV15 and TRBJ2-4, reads DAMVIQNPRYQVTQFGKPVTLSCSQTLNHNVMYWYQQKSSQAPKLLFHYYDKDFNNEADTPDNFQSRRPNTSFCFLDIRSPGLGDTAMYLCATSRGGQDFLDFGAGTRLSVL.

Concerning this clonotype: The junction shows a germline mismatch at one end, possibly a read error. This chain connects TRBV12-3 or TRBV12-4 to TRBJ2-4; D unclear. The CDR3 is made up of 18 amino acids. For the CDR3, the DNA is TGTGCCATCAGTTTACGACCTTCCGAGGCTCCGGCCAAAAACATTCAGTACTTC. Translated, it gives CAISLRPSEAPAKNIQYF.

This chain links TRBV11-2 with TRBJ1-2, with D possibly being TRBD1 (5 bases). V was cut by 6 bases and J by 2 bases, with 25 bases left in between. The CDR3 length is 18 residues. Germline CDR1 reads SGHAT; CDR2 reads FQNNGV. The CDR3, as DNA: TGTGCCAGCAGATATCGAGAGTGGTTGTGGGGGACGAACTATGGCTACACCTTC. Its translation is CASRYREWLWGTNYGYTF.

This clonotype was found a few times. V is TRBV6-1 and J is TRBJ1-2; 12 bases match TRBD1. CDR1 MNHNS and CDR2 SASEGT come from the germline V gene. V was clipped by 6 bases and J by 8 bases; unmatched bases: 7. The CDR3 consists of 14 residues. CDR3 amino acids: CASRTGTGGRGYTF. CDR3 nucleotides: TGTGCCAGCAGGACCGGGACAGGGGGCCGAGGCTACACCTTC.

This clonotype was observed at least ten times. As DNA, the CDR3 is TGCAGCGTGGGACAGACAAATCAGCCCCAGCATTTT. It encodes CSVGQTNQPQHF. This sequence joins TRBV29-1 and TRBJ1-5; 7 nucleotides align to TRBD1. Trimming cost V 6 bases and J 4 bases; bases outside gene matches: 3. This CDR3 comprises 12 residues. Germline lookup yields CDR1 SQVTM and CDR2 ANQGSEA.

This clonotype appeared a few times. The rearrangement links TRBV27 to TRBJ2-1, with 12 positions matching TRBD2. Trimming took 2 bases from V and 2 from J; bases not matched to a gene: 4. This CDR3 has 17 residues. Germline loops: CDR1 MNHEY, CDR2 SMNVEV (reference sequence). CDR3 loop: CASSLQTSGSPYNEQFF. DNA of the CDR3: TGTGCCAGCAGTTTACAGACTAGCGGGAGTCCCTACAATGAGCAGTTCTTC.

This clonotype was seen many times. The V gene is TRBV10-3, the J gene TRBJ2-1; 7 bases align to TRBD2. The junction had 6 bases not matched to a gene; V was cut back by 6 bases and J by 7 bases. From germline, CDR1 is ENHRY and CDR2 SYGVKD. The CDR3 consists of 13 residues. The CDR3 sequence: CAIRAGPVNEQFF. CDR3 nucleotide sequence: TGTGCCATCAGAGCGGGGCCGGTGAATGAGCAGTTCTTC.

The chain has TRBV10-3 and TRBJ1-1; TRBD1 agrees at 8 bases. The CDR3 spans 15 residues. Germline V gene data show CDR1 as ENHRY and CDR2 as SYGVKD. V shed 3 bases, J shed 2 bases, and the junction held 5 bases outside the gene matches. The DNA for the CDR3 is TGTGCCATCAGTGATCAGGACAGGGTCAACACTGAAGCTTTCTTT. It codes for CAISDQDRVNTEAFF.

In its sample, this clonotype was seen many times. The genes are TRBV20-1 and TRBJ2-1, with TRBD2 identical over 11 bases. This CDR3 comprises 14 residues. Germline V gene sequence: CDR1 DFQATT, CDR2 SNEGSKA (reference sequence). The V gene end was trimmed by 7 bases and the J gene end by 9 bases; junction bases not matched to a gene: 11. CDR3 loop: CSGPLAGVVSEQFF. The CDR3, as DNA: TGCAGTGGCCCACTAGCGGGAGTCGTCAGTGAGCAGTTCTTC.

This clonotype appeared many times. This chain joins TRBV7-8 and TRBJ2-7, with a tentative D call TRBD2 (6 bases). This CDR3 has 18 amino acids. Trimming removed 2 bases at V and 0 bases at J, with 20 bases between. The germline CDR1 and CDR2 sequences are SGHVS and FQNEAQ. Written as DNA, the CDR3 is TGTGCCAGCAGCTTATCACCCAGCCTAGCGCTCAGCTCCTACGAGCAGTACTTC. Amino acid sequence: CASSLSPSLALSSYEQYF.

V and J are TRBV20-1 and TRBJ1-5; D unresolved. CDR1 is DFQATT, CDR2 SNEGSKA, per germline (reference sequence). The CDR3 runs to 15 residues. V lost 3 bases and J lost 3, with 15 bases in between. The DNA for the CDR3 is TGCAGTGCTAGTCGGCGGGAGCGGGTCAATCAGCCCCAGCATTTT. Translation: CSASRRERVNQPQHF.

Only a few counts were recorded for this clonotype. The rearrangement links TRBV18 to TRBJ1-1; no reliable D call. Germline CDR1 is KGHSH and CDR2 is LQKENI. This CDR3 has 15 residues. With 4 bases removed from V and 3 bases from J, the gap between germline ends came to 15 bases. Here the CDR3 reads CASSLRTVRDTEAFF. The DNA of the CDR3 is TGTGCCAGCTCACTACGTACCGTTCGGGACACTGAAGCTTTCTTT.

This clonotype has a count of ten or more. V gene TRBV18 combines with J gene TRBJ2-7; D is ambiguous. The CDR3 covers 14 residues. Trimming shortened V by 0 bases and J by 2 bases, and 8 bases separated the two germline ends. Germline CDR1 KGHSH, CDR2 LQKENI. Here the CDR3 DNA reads TGTGCCAGCTCACCACCAGGCAACCCCTACGAGCAGTACTTC. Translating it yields CASSPPGNPYEQYF.

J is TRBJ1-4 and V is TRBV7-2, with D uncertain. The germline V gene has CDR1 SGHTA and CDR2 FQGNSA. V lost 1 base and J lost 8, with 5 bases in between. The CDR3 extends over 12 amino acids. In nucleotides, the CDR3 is TGTGCCAGCAGCTTAGGTCGGGAAAAACTGTTTTTT. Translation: CASSLGREKLFF. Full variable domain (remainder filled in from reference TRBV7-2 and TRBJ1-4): GAGVSQSPSNKVTEKGKDVELRCDPISGHTALYWYRQSLGQGLEFLIYFQGNSAPDKSGLPSDRFSAERTGGSVSTLTIQRTQQEDSAVYLCASSLGREKLFFGSGTQLSVL.

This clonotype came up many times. CDR3 sequence reads: CASSQETSGPYNEQFF. The CDR3, as DNA: TGTGCCAGCAGCCAAGAAACTAGCGGGCCCTACAATGAGCAGTTCTTC. The chain uses TRBV3-1 and TRBJ2-1; 9 nucleotides match TRBD2. The CDR3 has 16 amino acids. CDR1 is LGHDT, CDR2 YNNKEL, per germline (reference sequence). V lost 0 bases and J lost 2; bases outside the gene matches: 2.

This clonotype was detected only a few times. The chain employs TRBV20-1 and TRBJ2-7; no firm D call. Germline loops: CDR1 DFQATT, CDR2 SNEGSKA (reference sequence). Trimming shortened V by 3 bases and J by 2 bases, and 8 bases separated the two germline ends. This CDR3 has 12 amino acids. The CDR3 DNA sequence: TGCAGTGCTAGGGACGCTACCTACGAGCAGTACTTC. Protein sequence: CSARDATYEQYF.

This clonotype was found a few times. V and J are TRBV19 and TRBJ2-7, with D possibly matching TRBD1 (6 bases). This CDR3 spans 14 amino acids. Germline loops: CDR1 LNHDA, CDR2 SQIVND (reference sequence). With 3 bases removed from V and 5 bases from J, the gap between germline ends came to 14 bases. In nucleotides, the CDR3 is TGTGCCAGTAGTATGGGCCAGGGGAGAGACGAGCAGTACTTC. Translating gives CASSMGQGRDEQYF.

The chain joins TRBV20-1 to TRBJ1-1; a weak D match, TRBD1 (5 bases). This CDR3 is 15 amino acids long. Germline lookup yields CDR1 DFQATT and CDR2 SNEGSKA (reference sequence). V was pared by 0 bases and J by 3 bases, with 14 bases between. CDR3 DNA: TGCAGTGCTAGAGATCGGGGTGGGACGGACACTGAAGCTTTCTTT. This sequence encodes CSARDRGGTDTEAFF.

CDR3 sequence: CSGLRQNTEAFF. CDR3 DNA: TGCAGCGGATTGCGGCAGAACACTGAAGCTTTCTTT. The rearrangement uses TRBV29-1 and TRBJ1-1; D is ambiguous. The germline V gene has CDR1 SQVTM and CDR2 ANQGSEA. CDR3 length: 12 amino acids. Trimming removed 7 bases at V and 1 base at J, with 10 bases between.

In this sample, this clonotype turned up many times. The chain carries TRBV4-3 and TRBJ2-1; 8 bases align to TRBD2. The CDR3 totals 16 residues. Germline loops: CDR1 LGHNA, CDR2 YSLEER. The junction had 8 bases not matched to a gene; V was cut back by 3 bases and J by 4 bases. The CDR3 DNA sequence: TGCGCCAGCAGCCAGCCCGGACTAGCCCTATACAATGAGCAGTTCTTC. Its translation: CASSQPGLALYNEQFF.

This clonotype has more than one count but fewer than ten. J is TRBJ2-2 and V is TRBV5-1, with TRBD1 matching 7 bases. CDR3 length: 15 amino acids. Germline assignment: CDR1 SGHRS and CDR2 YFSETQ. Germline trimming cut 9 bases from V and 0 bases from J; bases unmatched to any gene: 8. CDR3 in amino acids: CATRDRPTNTGELFF. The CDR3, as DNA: TGCGCCACCAGGGACAGACCGACGAACACCGGGGAGCTGTTTTTT. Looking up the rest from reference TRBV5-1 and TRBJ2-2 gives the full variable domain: KAGVTQTPRYLIKTRGQQVTLSCSPISGHRSVSWYQQTPGQGLQFLFEYFSETQRNKGNFPGRFSGRQFSNSRSEMNVSTLELGDSALYLCATRDRPTNTGELFFGEGSRLTVL.

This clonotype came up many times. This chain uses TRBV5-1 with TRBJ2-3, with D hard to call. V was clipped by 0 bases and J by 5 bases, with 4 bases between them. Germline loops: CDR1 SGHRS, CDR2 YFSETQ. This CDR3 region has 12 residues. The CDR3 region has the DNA TGCGCCAGCAGCTTGGAGCGAGATACGCAGTATTTT. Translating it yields CASSLERDTQYF.

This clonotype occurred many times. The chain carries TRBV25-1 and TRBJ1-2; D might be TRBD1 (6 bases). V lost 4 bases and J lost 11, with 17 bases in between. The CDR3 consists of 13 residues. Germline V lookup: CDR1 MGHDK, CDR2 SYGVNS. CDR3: CASSARDIGAYTF. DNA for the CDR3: TGTGCCAGCAGTGCCCGGGACATCGGGGCGTACACCTTC.